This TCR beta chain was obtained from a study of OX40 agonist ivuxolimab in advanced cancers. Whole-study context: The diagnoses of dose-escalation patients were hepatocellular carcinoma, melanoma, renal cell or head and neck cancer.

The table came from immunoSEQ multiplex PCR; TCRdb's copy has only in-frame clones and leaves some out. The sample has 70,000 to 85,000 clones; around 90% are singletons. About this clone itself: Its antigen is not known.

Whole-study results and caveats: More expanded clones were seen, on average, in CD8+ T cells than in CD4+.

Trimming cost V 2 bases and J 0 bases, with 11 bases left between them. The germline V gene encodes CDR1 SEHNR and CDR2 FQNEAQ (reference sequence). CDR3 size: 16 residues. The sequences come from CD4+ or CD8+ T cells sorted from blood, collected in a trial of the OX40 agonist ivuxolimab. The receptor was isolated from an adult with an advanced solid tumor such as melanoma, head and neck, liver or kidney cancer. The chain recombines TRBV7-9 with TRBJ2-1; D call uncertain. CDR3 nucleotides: TGTGCCAGCAGCTTACAACCGAAGAGCTCCTACAATGAGCAGTTCTTC. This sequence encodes CASSLQPKSSYNEQFF.